This T cell receptor (beta chain) was sequenced in a study of cytomegalovirus exposure and HLA in healthy donors. PCR used 60 Vbeta primers and 13 Jbeta primers. Generated by immunoSEQ multiplex PCR, the TCRdb table keeps only in-frame clones and is missing some. Of around 67,000 clones listed, approximately 77% were seen once; the top ten hold 7.4%. Within the sample, this clone is medium-sized. Its antigen is unknown. V was clipped by 3 bases and J by 6 bases, with 11 bases between them. Germline V gene data show CDR1 as SGHDT and CDR2 as YYEEEE. This CDR3 has 13 amino acids. Study findings and constraints: Owing to their indistinguishability, certain V segments, notably TRBV6-2 and TRBV6-3, were excluded. The Asian-associated ancestry cluster reportedly had fewer N-insertions than the 666-donor mean in a later analysis.

This receptor was taken from a woman aged 25 to 39 in good health and CMV-seropositive. The V and J genes are TRBV5-6 and TRBJ2-3; D unclear. Sequenced input: PBMCs. The CDR3 nucleotides read TGTGCCAGCAGCTCTCCTTTATTGGATACGCAGTATTTT. The encoded protein is CASSSPLLDTQYF.